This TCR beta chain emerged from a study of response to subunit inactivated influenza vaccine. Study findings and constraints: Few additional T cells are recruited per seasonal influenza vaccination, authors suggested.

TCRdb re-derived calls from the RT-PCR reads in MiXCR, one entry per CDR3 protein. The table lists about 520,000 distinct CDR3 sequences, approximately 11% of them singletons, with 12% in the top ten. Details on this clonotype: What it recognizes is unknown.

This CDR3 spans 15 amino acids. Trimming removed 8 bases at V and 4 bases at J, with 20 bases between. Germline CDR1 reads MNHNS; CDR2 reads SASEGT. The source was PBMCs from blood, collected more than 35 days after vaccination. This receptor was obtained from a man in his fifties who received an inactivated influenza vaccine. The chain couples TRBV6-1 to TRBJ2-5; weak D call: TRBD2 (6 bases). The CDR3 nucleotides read TGTGCCAGCTCAAGGGGAGGCAGCGAGGGAGAGACCCAGTACTTC. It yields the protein CASSRGGSEGETQYF.